This T cell receptor beta chain was obtained from a study of T cells in Graves' hyperthyroidism and ophthalmopathy. Overall study findings and caveats: Blood shared most expanded thyroid clonotypes above 0.001. Ophthalmopathy and stable hyperthyroidism were separated by a 13 V-J model.

A remark on this clonotype: Its antigen is currently unknown.

The V end lost 8 bases, the J end lost 2 bases, and 11 bases lay between the germline ends. CDR1 and CDR2 (germline): LGHDT, YNNKEL (reference sequence). This CDR3 contains 13 residues. Among the patients, aged 18 to 65, hyperthyroidism was newly diagnosed and had lasted under 2 months. Researchers took RNA transcripts and amplified the TCR beta CDR3 regions from them. HTBI primers were used for first-round RT-PCR of the TCR CDR3. TCRdb independently ran MiXCR on the multiplex PCR reads; one entry per CDR3 protein. This table holds hundreds of thousands of distinct CDR3 sequences, roughly 25% found once.

Sequenced sample: blood. The V and J genes are TRBV3-1 and TRBJ2-3; D possibly corresponds to TRBD2 (6 bases). The receptor's source is a man aged 45 to 65 with Graves' hyperthyroidism. The CDR3 coding sequence is TGTGCCAGCTCCGGAGGGGTCACAGATACGCAGTATTTT. Translating gives CASSGGVTDTQYF.